What follows are 22 T cell receptor beta chains derived from one specimen sequenced in a study of identical twins. Each CDR3 protein gets one entry after TCRdb re-called the 5' RACE reads with MiXCR. Among about 790,000 distinct CDR3 sequences, approximately 18% were seen once, and the ten largest hold roughly 13%. This sample also appeared in a second study, on T cells expressing NK-cell markers.

Input material: PBMCs. These receptors were taken from a woman between 18 and 30 years old in good health.

The rearrangement uses TRBV7-9 and TRBJ2-3; tentatively, D is TRBD1 (5 bases). The V and J ends lost 0 bases and 2 bases respectively, with 9 bases between them. CDR3 size: 15 residues. Looked up from germline, CDR1 is SEHNR and CDR2 is FQNEAQ (reference sequence). The CDR3 nucleotides read TGTGCCAGCAGCTTAGCAGGGGTCCCCACAGATACGCAGTATTTT. Translating it yields CASSLAGVPTDTQYF.

This clonotype was observed a few times. This sequence joins TRBV7-9 and TRBJ1-1, with D tentatively TRBD1 (5 bases). There are 12 residues in the CDR3. Deletions cut 7 bases from V and 6 bases from J, with 12 bases between. Germline V gene sequence: CDR1 SEHNR, CDR2 FQNEAQ (reference sequence). The CDR3 here is CASTRGDAEAFF. Written as DNA, the CDR3 is TGTGCCAGCACTCGGGGGGACGCTGAAGCTTTCTTT. The full variable domain, completed using reference TRBV7-9 and TRBJ1-1, is DTGVSQNPRHKITKRGQNVTFRCDPISEHNRLYWYRQTLGQGPEFLTYFQNEAQLEKSRLLSDRFSAERPKGSFSTLEIQRTEQGDSAMYLCASTRGDAEAFFGQGTRLTVV.

This clonotype was counted a few times. The chain couples TRBV2 to TRBJ2-3; D ambiguous. The CDR3 has 13 amino acids. V was pared by 3 bases and J by 4 bases, with 8 bases between. CDR1 and CDR2 from the germline V gene are SNHLY and FYNNEI. CDR3 bases: TGTGCCAGCAGTGAGGCGGCCCCAGATACGCAGTATTTT. Its protein is CASSEAAPDTQYF.

This clonotype has just a few counts. The gene calls are TRBV12-3 or TRBV12-4 and TRBJ1-5; weak D call: TRBD1 (5 bases). The CDR3 loop spans 13 amino acids. V was clipped by 8 bases and J by 11 bases, with 19 bases between them. The CDR3 coding sequence is TGTGCCAGCTCACCCCCAGGGTTACAGGCCCAGCATTTT. Amino acid sequence: CASSPPGLQAQHF.

In its sample, this clonotype was seen a few times. J is TRBJ2-7 and V is TRBV11-2, with D perhaps TRBD1 or TRBD2 (5 bases each). The germline gives CDR1 SGHAT, CDR2 FQNNGV. This CDR3 has 13 residues. Trimming stripped 6 bases from V and 5 bases from J, with 14 bases between. In DNA, the CDR3 is TGTGCCAGCAGGCCCCTCGGGGCCCACGAGCAGTACTTC. Protein sequence: CASRPLGAHEQYF.

CDR3 amino acids: CSGGQGVDTEAFF. CDR3 bases: TGCAGCGGGGGACAGGGTGTGGACACTGAAGCTTTCTTT. This chain links TRBV29-1 with TRBJ1-1; 9 nucleotides line up with TRBD1. CDR3 length: 13 amino acids. Germline CDR1 SQVTM, CDR2 ANQGSEA. V shed 7 bases and J 3 bases; nucleotides not matched to a gene: 6.

This clonotype was counted a few times. The chain has TRBV6-2 or TRBV6-3 and TRBJ2-1; 10 positions agree with TRBD1. The CDR3 extends over 13 amino acids. After removal of 8 bases from V and 5 bases from J, the junction contained 3 bases not matched to a gene. Germline V CDR1 and CDR2: MNHEY, SVGEGT. As DNA, the CDR3 is TGTGCCAGCTCGGACAGGGGGAACAATGAGCAGTTCTTC. Its protein product is CASSDRGNNEQFF.

This clonotype was seen a few times. The chain joins TRBV18 to TRBJ2-3; no reliable D call. V lost 3 bases to trimming and J lost 2 bases, with 12 bases between them. Germline V gives CDR1 KGHSH, CDR2 LQKENI. The CDR3 runs to 15 residues. The CDR3 reads CASSPGDADTDTQYF. CDR3 DNA: TGTGCCAGCTCACCGGGTGATGCAGACACAGATACGCAGTATTTT.

This clonotype occurred a few times. The chain joins TRBV10-2 to TRBJ2-1; D may be TRBD1 (5 bases). Germline CDR1 reads WSHSY; CDR2 reads SAAADI. Deletions cut 3 bases from V and 6 bases from J, with 9 bases between. The CDR3 is 13 amino acids. The CDR3 spells CASSEQAPNEQFF. CDR3 DNA: TGCGCCAGCAGTGAACAGGCCCCCAATGAGCAGTTCTTC.

J is TRBJ2-1 and V is TRBV6-2 or TRBV6-3; TRBD2 matches at 7 bases. CDR3 size: 13 residues. V was pared by 10 bases and J by 8 bases, with 11 bases of the junction left unmatched. CDR1 MNHEY and CDR2 SVGEGT come from the germline V gene. CDR3 residues: CATRRRERDEQFF. CDR3 sequence (DNA): TGTGCCACCCGACGGCGGGAGAGGGATGAGCAGTTCTTC.

This clonotype was counted a few times. Here the CDR3 DNA reads TGCGCCAGCAGCCGAGCGGGGGGGGAGACCTACGAGCAGTACTTC. It specifies CASSRAGGETYEQYF. The chain employs TRBV5-1 and TRBJ2-7; 10 bases fit TRBD2. Trimming cost V 4 bases and J 2 bases; bases outside gene matches: 6. The CDR3 length is 15 residues. Germline CDR1 is SGHRS and CDR2 is YFSETQ.

This clonotype was seen more than once but under ten times. For the CDR3, the DNA is TGTGCCAGCAGCCCCCTTGGGAGACGGAACACCGGGGAGCTGTTTTTT. This translates into CASSPLGRRNTGELFF. The J gene is TRBJ2-2, the V gene TRBV28, with D perhaps matching TRBD2 (5 bases). CDR1 MDHEN and CDR2 SYDVKM come from the germline V gene. V gave up 6 bases and J gave up 1 base, with 15 bases separating them. CDR3 length: 16 amino acids.

The chain uses TRBV18 and TRBJ2-5, with TRBD2 matching over 10 bases. V lost 0 bases and J lost 1; bases outside the gene matches: 5. CDR3 size: 17 residues. Germline V CDR1 and CDR2: KGHSH, LQKENI. This CDR3 reads CASSPPSSGGLQETQYF. CDR3 bases: TGTGCCAGCTCACCACCGTCTAGCGGGGGCCTCCAAGAGACCCAGTACTTC.

The rearrangement links TRBV10-3 to TRBJ2-2; 7 bases are a match to TRBD1. This CDR3 has 15 amino acids. Trimming took 4 bases from V and 2 from J; bases not matched to a gene: 4. The germline gives CDR1 ENHRY, CDR2 SYGVKD. For the CDR3, the DNA is TGTGCCATCAGTGCCGGGACAGTCAACACCGGGGAGCTGTTTTTT. Amino acids: CAISAGTVNTGELFF.

This clonotype was detected ten times or more. The V gene is TRBV6-1, the J gene TRBJ1-2, with a weak D call TRBD1 (5 bases). The V gene lost 6 bases and the J gene lost 4 bases, with 15 bases spanning the gap. The CDR3 runs 14 residues. Per germline, CDR1 MNHNS and CDR2 SASEGT. The CDR3 DNA sequence: TGTGCCAGCAGAACCAATCGGGACGTCTATGGCTACACCTTC. Its protein product is CASRTNRDVYGYTF.

V gene TRBV5-6 combines with J gene TRBJ2-1, with TRBD2 matching 8 bases. In germline, CDR1 is SGHDT, CDR2 YYEEEE. CDR3 size: 15 residues. V trimming: 4 bases; J trimming: 7 bases; junction bases outside the gene matches: 10. In DNA, the CDR3 is TGTGCCAGCAGCCCCCGGGGAGGCGGGGGGAATGAGCAGTTCTTC. Translating gives CASSPRGGGGNEQFF.

Many counts were recorded for this clonotype. V usage is TRBV20-1 and J usage is TRBJ1-1; maybe TRBD1 (6 bases). Trimming took off 0 bases at V and 10 bases at J, with 18 bases between the two ends. CDR3 length: 14 amino acids. Looked up from germline, CDR1 is DFQATT and CDR2 is SNEGSKA (reference sequence). This CDR3 is CSARDSAGAGGAFF. In nucleotides, the CDR3 is TGCAGTGCTAGAGATTCGGCAGGGGCTGGCGGAGCTTTCTTT.

The chain uses TRBV9 and TRBJ1-1; D possibly corresponds to TRBD1 (5 bases). The V gene lost 4 bases and the J gene lost 0 bases, with 13 bases spanning the gap. Germline CDR1 and CDR2: SGDLS and YYNGEE. The CDR3 is 15 amino acids. This CDR3 reads CASSKWGDLNTEAFF. The DNA of the CDR3 is TGTGCCAGCAGCAAGTGGGGGGACCTGAACACTGAAGCTTTCTTT.

J is TRBJ2-1 and V is TRBV12-5, with TRBD1 matching over 9 bases. Germline assignment: CDR1 LGHNT and CDR2 FRNRAP. This CDR3 contains 16 residues. The V gene end was trimmed by 5 bases and the J gene end by 1 base; junction bases not matched to a gene: 6. CDR3 amino acids: CASGGIQGASYNEQFF. The CDR3 coding sequence is TGTGCTAGTGGTGGAATACAGGGGGCTTCCTACAATGAGCAGTTCTTC.

The table lists this clonotype with many counts. This chain connects TRBV5-4 to TRBJ1-2; no definite D call. V gave up 2 bases and J gave up 8 bases, with 19 bases separating them. The CDR3 extends over 15 amino acids. The V gene's germline CDR1 is SGHNT and CDR2 YYREEE (reference sequence). CDR3 sequence reads: CASSFPRRGLGGYTF. The DNA of the CDR3 is TGTGCCAGCAGCTTCCCCCGGCGGGGATTGGGAGGCTACACCTTC.

In this sample, this clonotype turned up a few times. This rearrangement joins TRBV20-1 to TRBJ2-7, with 9 bases identical to TRBD1. The CDR3 spans 14 residues. The V and J ends lost 5 bases and 5 bases, in that order; junction bases with no gene match: 10. The V gene's germline CDR1 is DFQATT and CDR2 SNEGSKA (reference sequence). The CDR3 loop reads CSAPDRGGRNEQYF. Here the CDR3 DNA reads TGCAGTGCTCCGGACAGGGGCGGTCGAAACGAGCAGTACTTC.

This clonotype was observed a few times. The chain is built from TRBV12-3 or TRBV12-4 and TRBJ1-2, with D unclear. The CDR3 covers 14 residues. V dropped 6 bases and J dropped 8 bases, with 19 bases sitting between them. The CDR3 bases are TGTGCCAGCAGATATTCAGGCCGCCCGGGGGGCTACACCTTC. Protein: CASRYSGRPGGYTF.